The 3 T cell receptor beta chains presented below share a single source sample, sequenced in a study of cytomegalovirus exposure and HLA in healthy donors. The protocol was immunoSEQ multiplex PCR, while the TCRdb copy is restricted to in-frame clones and leaves out a portion. The sample includes 200,000 to 300,000 clones, 90% of them seen just once. Sequenced: PBMCs. Source of these receptors: a woman aged 25 to 39 in good health and CMV-seronegative.

V is TRBV28 and J is TRBJ2-3, with 10 bases lining up with TRBD2. V was clipped by 6 bases and J by 3 bases; unmatched bases: 6. Germline CDR1 is MDHEN and CDR2 is SYDVKM. The CDR3 has 15 residues. The CDR3 nucleotides read TGTGCCAGCAGCACTACTAGCGGGGTAACAGATACGCAGTATTTT. Its protein is CASSTTSGVTDTQYF.

The CDR3 DNA reads TGTGCCAGCAGTTTAGAAACAGGGGGAGTGGGGCAGTACTTC. This gives the protein CASSLETGGVGQYF. This sequence joins TRBV27 and TRBJ2-7, with 8 bases that match TRBD1. V lost 2 bases and J lost 9; bases outside the gene matches: 9. CDR3 size: 14 residues. Germline CDR1 MNHEY, CDR2 SMNVEV (reference sequence).

V gene TRBV7-9 combines with J gene TRBJ2-3; weak D call: TRBD1 (6 bases). Trimming cost V 1 base and J 2 bases, with 13 bases left between them. Germline assignment: CDR1 SEHNR and CDR2 FQNEAQ (reference sequence). This CDR3 spans 16 amino acids. This CDR3 reads CASSLGPGANTDTQYF. The CDR3 region has the DNA TGTGCCAGCAGCTTAGGCCCAGGGGCTAACACAGATACGCAGTATTTT.